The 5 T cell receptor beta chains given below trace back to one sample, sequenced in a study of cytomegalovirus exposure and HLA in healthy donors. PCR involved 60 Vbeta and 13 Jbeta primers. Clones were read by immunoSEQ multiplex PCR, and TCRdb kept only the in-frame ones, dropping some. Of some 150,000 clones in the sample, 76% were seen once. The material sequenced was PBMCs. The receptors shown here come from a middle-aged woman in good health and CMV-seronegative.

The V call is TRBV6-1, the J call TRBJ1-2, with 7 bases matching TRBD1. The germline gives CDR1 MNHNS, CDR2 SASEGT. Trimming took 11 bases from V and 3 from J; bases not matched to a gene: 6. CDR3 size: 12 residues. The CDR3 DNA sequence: TGTGCCTCCTCGGACAGGTACTATGGCTACACCTTC. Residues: CASSDRYYGYTF.

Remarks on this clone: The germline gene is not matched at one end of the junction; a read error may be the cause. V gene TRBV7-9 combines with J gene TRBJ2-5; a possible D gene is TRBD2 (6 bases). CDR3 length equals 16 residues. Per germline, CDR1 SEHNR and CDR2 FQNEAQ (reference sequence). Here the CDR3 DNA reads TGTTCCAGCAGCTTAGGGAGGTTTGATCCCGGGGAGACCCAGTACTTC. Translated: CSSSLGRFDPGETQYF.

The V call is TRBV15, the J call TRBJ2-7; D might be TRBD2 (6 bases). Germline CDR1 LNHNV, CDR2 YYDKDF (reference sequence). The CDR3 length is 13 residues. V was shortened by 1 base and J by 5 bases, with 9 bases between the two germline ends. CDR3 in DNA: TGTGCCACCAGCAGAGGGAGGGAGGACGAGCAGTACTTC. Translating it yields CATSRGREDEQYF.

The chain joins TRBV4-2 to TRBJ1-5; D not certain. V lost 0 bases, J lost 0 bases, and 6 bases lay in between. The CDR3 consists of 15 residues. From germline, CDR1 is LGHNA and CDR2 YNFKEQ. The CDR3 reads CASSQDWPSNQPQHF. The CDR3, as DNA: TGTGCCAGCAGCCAAGATTGGCCTAGCAATCAGCCCCAGCATTTT.

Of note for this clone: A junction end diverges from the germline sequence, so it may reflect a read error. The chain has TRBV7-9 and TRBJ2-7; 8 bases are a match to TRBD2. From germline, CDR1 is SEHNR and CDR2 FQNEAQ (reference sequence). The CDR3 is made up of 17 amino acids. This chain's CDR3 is CSSSLWVTSAKPYEQYF. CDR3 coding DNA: TGTTCCAGCAGCTTGTGGGTGACTAGCGCAAAGCCCTACGAGCAGTACTTC. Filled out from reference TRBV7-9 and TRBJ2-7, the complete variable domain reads DTGVSQNPRHKITKRGQNVTFRCDPISEHNRLYWYRQTLGQGPEFLTYFQNEAQLEKSRLLSDRFSAERPKGSFSTLEIQRTEQGDSAMYLCSSSLWVTSAKPYEQYFGPGTRLTVT.